This entry concerns a single T cell receptor beta chain. Only in-frame clones appear in the TCRdb table, and some are missing; sequencing was by immunoSEQ multiplex PCR. The sample records about 76,000 clones, about 89% being singletons. The record originates from a study of OX40 agonist ivuxolimab in advanced cancers. As for the study in general: A mean age of around 66 years, range 23 to 79, was recorded, and 82.7% were male.

The CDR3 sequence is 16 residues long. V lost 2 bases to trimming and J lost 1 base; unmatched junction nucleotides: 5. CDR1 SGDLS and CDR2 YYNGEE come from the germline V gene. Blood samples were obtained at baseline, cycle 4 day 1, and cycle 7 day 1. The material sequenced was CD4+ or CD8+ T cells sorted from blood, taken in a trial of the OX40 agonist ivuxolimab. The chain employs TRBV9 and TRBJ2-7; TRBD2 aligns across 11 bases. The clonotype originates from an adult with an advanced solid tumor such as melanoma, head and neck, liver or kidney cancer. CDR3 DNA sequence: TGTGCCAGCAGCGTGCGCACTAGCGGGAGTTCCTACGAGCAGTACTTC. As protein: CASSVRTSGSSYEQYF.